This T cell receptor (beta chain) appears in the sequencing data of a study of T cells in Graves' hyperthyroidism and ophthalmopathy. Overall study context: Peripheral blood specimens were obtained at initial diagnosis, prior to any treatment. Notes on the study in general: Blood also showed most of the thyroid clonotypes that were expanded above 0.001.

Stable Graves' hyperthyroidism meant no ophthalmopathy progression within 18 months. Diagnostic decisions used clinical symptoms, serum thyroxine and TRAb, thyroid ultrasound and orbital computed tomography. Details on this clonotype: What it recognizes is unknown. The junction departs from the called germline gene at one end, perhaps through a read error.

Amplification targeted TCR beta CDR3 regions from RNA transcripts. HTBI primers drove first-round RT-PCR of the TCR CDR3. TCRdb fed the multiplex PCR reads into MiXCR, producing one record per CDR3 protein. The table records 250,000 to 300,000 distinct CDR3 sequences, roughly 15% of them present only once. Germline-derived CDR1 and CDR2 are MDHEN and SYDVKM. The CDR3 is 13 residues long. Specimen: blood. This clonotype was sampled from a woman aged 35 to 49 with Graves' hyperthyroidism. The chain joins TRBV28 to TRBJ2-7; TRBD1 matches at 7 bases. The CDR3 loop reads CASSSTGNYVQYF. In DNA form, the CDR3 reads TGTGCCAGCAGTTCGACAGGGAACTACGTGCAGTACTTC. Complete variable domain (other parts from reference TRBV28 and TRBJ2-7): DVKVTQSSRYLVKRTGEKVFLECVQDMDHENMFWYRQDPGLGLRLIYFSYDVKMKEKGDIPEGYSVSREKKERFSLILESASTNQTSMYLCASSSTGNYVQYFGPGTRLTVT.